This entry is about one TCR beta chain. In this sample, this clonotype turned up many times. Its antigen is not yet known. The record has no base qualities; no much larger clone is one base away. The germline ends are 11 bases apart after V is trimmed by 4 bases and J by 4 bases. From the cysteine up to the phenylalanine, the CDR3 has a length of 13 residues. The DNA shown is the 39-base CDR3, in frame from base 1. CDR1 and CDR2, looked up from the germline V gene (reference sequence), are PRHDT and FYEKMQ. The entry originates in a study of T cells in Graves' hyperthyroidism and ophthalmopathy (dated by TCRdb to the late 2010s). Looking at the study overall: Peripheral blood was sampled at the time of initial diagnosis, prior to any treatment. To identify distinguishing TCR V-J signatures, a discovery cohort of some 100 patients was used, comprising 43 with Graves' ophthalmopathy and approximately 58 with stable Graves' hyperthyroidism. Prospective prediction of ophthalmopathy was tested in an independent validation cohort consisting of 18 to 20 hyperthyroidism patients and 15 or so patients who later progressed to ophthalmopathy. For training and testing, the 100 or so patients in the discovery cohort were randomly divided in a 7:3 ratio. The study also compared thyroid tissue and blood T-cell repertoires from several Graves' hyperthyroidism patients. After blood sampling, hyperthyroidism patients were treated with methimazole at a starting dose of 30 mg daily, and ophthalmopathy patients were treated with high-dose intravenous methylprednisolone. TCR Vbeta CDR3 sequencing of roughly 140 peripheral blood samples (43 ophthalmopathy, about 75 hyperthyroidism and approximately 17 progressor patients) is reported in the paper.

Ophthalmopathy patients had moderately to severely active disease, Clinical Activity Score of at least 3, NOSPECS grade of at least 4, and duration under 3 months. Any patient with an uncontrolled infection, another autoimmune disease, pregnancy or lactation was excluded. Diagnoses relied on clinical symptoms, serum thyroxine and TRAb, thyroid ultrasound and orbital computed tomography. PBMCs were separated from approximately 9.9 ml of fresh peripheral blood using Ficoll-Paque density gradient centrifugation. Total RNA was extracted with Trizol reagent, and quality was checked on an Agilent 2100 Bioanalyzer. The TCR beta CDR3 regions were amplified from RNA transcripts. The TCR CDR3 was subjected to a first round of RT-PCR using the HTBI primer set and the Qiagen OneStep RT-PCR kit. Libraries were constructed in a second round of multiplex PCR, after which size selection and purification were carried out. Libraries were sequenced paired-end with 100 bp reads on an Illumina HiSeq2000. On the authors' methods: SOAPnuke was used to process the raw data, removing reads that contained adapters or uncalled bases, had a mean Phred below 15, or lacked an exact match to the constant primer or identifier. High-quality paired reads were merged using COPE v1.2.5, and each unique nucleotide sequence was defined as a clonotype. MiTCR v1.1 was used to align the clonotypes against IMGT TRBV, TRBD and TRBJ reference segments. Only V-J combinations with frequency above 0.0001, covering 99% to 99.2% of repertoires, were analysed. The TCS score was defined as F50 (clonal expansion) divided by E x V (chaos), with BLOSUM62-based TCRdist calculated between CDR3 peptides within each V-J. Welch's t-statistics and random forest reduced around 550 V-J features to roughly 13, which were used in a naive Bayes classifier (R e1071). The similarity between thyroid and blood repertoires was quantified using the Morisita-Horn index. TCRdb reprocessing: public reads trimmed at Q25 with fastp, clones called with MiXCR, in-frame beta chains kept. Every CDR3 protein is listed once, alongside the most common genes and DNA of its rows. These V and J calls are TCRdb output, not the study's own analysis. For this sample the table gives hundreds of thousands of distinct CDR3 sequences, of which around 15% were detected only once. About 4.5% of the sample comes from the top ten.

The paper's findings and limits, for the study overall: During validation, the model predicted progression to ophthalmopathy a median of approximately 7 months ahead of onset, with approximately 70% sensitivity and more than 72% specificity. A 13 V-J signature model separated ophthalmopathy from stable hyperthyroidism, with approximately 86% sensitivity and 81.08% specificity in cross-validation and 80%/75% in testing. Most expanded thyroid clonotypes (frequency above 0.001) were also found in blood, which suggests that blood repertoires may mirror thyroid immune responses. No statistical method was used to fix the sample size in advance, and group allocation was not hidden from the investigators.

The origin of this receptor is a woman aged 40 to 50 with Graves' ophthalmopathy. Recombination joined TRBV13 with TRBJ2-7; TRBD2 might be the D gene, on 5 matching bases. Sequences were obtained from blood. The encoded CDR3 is CASSSLRGYEQYF. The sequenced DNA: TGTGCCAGCAGCTCCTTAAGAGGGTACGAGCAGTACTTC.